This paragraph reports one T cell receptor beta chain. Its matching antigen is unknown. This could be a read error, since a much larger clone is one nucleotide away. The sample originates from a study of breast tumors, draining lymph nodes, adjacent tissues. Findings and caveats of the study: The lymph node origin of tumor T cells was framed as consistent with a hypothesis, not demonstrated. Compared with lymph nodes, tumors were less diverse; compared with nontumor tissue, more. Data fit most tumor T cells coming from lymph node, expanding in tumor. Luminal-like breast cancer showed significantly higher tumor–nontumor repertoire similarity than basal-like.

In TCRdb, the multiplex PCR reads were re-called with MiXCR into one record per CDR3 protein. This repertoire shows over 130,000 distinct CDR3 sequences, about 31% found once; its top ten account for under 2.5%. Between the trimmed V and J ends, which lost 4 bases and 0 bases, there was a span of 5 bases. Per the germline V gene, CDR1 is SGDLS and CDR2 is YYNGEE. This CDR3 region has 13 residues. The lymph nodes were axillary draining lymph nodes from breast cancer patients. The source is a female donor with breast cancer. Some clones in this sample may be carry-over from other donors' samples. Sequencing was performed on axillary lymph node tissue. The chain joins TRBV9 to TRBJ1-3; D is unclear. CDR3 region: CASSPFSGNTIYF. DNA of the CDR3: TGTGCCAGCAGCCCCTTCTCTGGAAACACCATATATTTT.